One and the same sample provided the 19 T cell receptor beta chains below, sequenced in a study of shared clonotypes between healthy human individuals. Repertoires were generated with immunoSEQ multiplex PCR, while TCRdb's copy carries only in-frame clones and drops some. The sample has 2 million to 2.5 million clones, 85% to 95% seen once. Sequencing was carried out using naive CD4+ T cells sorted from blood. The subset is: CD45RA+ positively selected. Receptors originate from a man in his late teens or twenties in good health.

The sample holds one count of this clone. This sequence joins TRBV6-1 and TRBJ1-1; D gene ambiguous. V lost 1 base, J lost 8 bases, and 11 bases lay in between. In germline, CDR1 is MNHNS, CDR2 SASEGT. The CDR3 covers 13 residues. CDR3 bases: TGTGCCAGCAGTGAAGGTAGAGGATTAGAAGCTTTCTTT. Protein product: CASSEGRGLEAFF.

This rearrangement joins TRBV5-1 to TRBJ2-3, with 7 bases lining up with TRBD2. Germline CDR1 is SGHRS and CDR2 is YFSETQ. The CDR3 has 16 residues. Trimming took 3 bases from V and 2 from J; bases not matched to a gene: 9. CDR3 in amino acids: CASSSLVGGTTDTQYF. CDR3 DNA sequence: TGCGCCAGCAGCTCTCTAGTGGGGGGGACCACAGATACGCAGTATTTT.

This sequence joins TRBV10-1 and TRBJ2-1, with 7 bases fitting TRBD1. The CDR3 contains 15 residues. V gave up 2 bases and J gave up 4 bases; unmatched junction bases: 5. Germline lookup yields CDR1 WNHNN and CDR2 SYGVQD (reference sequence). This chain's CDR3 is CASSETGAAYNEQFF. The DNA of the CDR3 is TGCGCCAGCAGTGAGACAGGGGCCGCTTACAATGAGCAGTTCTTC.

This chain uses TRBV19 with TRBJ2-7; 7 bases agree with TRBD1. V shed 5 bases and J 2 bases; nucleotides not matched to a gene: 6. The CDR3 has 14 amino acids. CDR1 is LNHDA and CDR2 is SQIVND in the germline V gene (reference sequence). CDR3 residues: CASSHTGVTYEQYF. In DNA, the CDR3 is TGTGCCAGTAGTCATACAGGGGTAACCTACGAGCAGTACTTC.

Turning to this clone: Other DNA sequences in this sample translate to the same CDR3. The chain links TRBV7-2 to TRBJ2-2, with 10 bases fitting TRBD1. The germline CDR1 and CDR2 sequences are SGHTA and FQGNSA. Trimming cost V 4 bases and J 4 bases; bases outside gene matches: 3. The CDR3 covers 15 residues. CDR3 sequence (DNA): TGTGCCAGCAGCTCCAGGACAGGGGGCACCGGGGAGCTGTTTTTT. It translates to CASSSRTGGTGELFF.

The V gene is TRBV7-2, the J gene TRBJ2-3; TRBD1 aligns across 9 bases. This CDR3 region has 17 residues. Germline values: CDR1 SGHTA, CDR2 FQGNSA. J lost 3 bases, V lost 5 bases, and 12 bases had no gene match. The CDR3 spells CASSRITGGDGTDTQYF. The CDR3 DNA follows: TGTGCCAGCAGCCGAATCACAGGGGGCGATGGAACAGATACGCAGTATTTT. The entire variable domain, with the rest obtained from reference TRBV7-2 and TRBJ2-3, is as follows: GAGVSQSPSNKVTEKGKDVELRCDPISGHTALYWYRQSLGQGLEFLIYFQGNSAPDKSGLPSDRFSAERTGGSVSTLTIQRTQQEDSAVYLCASSRITGGDGTDTQYFGPGTRLTVL.

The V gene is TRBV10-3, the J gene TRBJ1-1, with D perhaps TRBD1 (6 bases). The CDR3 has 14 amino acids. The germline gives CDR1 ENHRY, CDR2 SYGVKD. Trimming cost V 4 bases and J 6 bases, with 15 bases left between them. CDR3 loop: CAISVDRGIAEAFF. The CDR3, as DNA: TGTGCCATCAGTGTGGACAGAGGGATCGCTGAAGCTTTCTTT.

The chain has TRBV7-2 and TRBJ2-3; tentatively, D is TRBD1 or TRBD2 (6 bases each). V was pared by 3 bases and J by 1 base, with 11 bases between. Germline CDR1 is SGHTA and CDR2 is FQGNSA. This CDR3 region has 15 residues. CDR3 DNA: TGTGCCAGCAGCTTTACGAGGGGGGGCACAGATACGCAGTATTTT. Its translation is CASSFTRGGTDTQYF.

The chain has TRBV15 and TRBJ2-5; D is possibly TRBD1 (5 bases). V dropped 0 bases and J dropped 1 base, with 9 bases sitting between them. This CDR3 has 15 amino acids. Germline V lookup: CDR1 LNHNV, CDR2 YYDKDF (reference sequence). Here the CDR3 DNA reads TGTGCCACCAGCAGAGACAATGGGGCCCAAGAGACCCAGTACTTC. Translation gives CATSRDNGAQETQYF.

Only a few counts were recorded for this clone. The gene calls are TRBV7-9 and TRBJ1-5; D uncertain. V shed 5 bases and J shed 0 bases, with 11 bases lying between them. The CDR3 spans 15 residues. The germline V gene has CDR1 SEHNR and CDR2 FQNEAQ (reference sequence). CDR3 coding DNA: TGTGCCAGCAGCCCAGACACTTCTAGCAATCAGCCCCAGCATTTT. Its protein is CASSPDTSSNQPQHF.

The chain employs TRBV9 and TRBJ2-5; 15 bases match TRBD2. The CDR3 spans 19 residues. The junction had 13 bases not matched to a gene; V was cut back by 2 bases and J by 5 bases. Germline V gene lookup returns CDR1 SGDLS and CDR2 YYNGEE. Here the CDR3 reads CASSVGLAGGRAVRETQYF. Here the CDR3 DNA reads TGTGCCAGCAGCGTCGGACTAGCGGGGGGGCGAGCGGTGCGGGAGACCCAGTACTTC.

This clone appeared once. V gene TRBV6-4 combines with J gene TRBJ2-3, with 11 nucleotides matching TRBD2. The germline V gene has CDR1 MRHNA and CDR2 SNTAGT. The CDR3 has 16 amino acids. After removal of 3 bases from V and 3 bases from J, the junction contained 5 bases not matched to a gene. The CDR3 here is CASSETSGSKTDTQYF. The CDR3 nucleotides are TGTGCCAGCAGTGAAACTAGCGGGAGTAAAACAGATACGCAGTATTTT.

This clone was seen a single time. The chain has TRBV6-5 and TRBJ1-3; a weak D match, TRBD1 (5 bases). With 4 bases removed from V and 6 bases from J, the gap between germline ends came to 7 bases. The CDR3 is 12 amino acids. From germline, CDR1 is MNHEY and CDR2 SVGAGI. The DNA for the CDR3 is TGTGCCAGCAGTTCACAGGCAAACACCATATATTTT. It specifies CASSSQANTIYF.

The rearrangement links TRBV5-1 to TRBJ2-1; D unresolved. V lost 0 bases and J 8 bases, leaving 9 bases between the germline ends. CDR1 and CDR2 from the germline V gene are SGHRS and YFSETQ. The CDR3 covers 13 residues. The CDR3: CASSLEAPHEQFF. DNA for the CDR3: TGCGCCAGCAGCTTGGAGGCCCCTCATGAGCAGTTCTTC.

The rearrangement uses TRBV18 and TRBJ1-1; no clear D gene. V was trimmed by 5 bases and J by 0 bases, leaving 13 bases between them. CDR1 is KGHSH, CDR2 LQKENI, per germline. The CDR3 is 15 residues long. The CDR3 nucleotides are TGTGCCAGCTCATCGGACCGCGGCATGAACACTGAAGCTTTCTTT. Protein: CASSSDRGMNTEAFF.

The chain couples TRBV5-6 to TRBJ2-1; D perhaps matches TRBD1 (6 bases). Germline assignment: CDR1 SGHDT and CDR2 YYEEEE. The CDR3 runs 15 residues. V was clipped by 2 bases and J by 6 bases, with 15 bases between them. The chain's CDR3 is CASSFPGAPLNEQFF. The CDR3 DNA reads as TGTGCCAGCAGCTTTCCAGGGGCACCCCTCAATGAGCAGTTCTTC.

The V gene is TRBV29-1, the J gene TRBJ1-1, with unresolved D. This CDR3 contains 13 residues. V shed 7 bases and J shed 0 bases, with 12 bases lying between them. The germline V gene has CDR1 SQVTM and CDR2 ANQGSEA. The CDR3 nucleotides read TGCAGCGGCGTGAAAAACCTGAACACTGAAGCTTTCTTT. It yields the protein CSGVKNLNTEAFF.

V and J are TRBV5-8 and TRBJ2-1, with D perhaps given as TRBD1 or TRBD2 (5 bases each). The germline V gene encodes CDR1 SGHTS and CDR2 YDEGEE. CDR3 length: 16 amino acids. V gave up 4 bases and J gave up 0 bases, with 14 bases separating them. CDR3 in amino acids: CASSGAGISSYNEQFF. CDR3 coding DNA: TGTGCCAGCAGCGGGGCGGGCATTAGCTCCTACAATGAGCAGTTCTTC.

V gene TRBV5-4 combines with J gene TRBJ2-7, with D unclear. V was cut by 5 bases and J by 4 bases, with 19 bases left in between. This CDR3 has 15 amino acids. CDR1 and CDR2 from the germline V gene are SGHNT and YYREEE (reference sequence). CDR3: CASRPDHQPIYEQYF. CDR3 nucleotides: TGTGCCAGCAGACCGGACCACCAGCCCATTTACGAGCAGTACTTC.